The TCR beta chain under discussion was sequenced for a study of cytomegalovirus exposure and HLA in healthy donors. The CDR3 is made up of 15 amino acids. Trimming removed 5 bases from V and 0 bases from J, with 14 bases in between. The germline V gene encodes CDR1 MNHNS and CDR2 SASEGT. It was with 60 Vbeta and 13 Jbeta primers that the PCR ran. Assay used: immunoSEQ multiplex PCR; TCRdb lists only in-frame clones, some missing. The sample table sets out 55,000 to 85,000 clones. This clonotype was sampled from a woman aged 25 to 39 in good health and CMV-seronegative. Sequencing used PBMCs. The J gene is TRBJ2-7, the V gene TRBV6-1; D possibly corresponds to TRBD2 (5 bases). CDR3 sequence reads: CASSPLVASSYEQYF. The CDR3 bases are TGTGCCAGCAGTCCCTTGGTAGCGTCCTCCTACGAGCAGTACTTC.